This TCR beta chain was identified in a study of T-cell reconstitution after alpha-beta-depleted transplantation in children. Unique molecular identifiers were incorporated when the TCRbeta library was constructed. TCRdb ran MiXCR on the PCR reads and lists one entry per CDR3 protein. The sample lists some 78,000 distinct CDR3 sequences; 11% to 15% were seen once. The sample holds a few counts of this clonotype. Its antigen is unidentified. Findings and caveats of the study: Two months or so post-transplant, alpha-beta T cells reportedly derived from several hundred expanded graft clones. Hyperexpanded clones declined; after one year, newly produced T cells mostly supplied diversity.

The receptor's source is a male patient aged 2-15 years who had a stem cell transplant for acute lymphoblastic leukemia, so the T cells may come from the graft donor. The sequencing here drew on PBMCs, mostly from graft donor cells, taken 180 days after TCRalphabeta/CD19-depleted stem cell transplant.

CDR3 protein: CAWTLAGLKEQYF. The CDR3 DNA sequence: TGTGCCTGGACACTAGCGGGGCTAAAAGAGCAGTACTTC. J is TRBJ2-7 and V is TRBV30, with 10 bases aligning to TRBD2. Losses at the gene ends were 4 bases for V and 7 bases for J; bases not matched to a gene: 7. The CDR3 consists of 13 residues. Germline-derived CDR1 and CDR2 are GTSNPN and SVGIG (reference sequence).